This entry lists 23 T cell receptor beta chains sequenced from one sample in a study of blood T cell repertoires in COVID-19. Produced via immunoSEQ multiplex PCR; TCRdb's table is partial and in-frame only. Here the sample spans over 200,000 clones, roughly 86% being singletons. The sample taken for sequencing was peripheral blood. The receptor set was obtained from a woman between 55 and 75 years old with acute or convalescent COVID-19.

This clone appeared a single time. The V and J genes are TRBV7-8 and TRBJ2-1, with TRBD1 identical over 9 bases. The CDR3 spans 16 residues. Per germline, CDR1 SGHVS and CDR2 FQNEAQ. V shed 5 bases and J 1 base; nucleotides not matched to a gene: 6. CDR3 loop: CASSNGTGKSYNEQFF. Written as DNA, the CDR3 is TGTGCCAGCAGCAATGGGACAGGGAAATCCTACAATGAGCAGTTCTTC.

The DNA of the CDR3 is TGTGCCAGCAGAACCGGGACAGGGGTAACCTTCTACGAGCAGTACTTC. This translates into CASRTGTGVTFYEQYF. The chain combines TRBV7-2 with TRBJ2-7, with 10 bases aligning to TRBD1. V was clipped by 6 bases and J by 3 bases; unmatched bases: 11. Germline V gene data show CDR1 as SGHTA and CDR2 as FQGNSA. The CDR3 has 16 amino acids.

The chain links TRBV5-4 to TRBJ1-2; TRBD1 matches at 8 bases. Trimming took 4 bases from V and 6 from J; bases not matched to a gene: 11. Germline V gene lookup returns CDR1 SGHNT and CDR2 YYREEE (reference sequence). The CDR3 loop spans 15 amino acids. CDR3 protein: CASSPPSDRGHGYTF. The DNA of the CDR3 is TGTGCCAGCAGCCCTCCGTCCGACAGGGGCCATGGCTACACCTTC.

V and J are TRBV12-5 and TRBJ1-1, with TRBD1 matching 8 bases. The CDR3 sequence is 15 residues long. Germline V CDR1 and CDR2: LGHNT, FRNRAP. J gave up 4 bases and V 0 bases, and 4 bases lay outside the gene matches. CDR3 coding DNA: TGTGCTAGTGGTTTGGTACAAGACAGGGGCACTGAAGCTTTCTTT. Translation: CASGLVQDRGTEAFF.

The chain employs TRBV6-5 and TRBJ1-4; 10 bases are shared with TRBD1. The V and J ends lost 3 bases and 8 bases, in that order; junction bases with no gene match: 9. The length of the CDR3 is 16 residues. CDR1 and CDR2 from the germline V gene are MNHEY and SVGAGI. The CDR3, as DNA: TGTGCCAGCAGTTATTTTGGGACAGGGGTAGGAGAAAAACTGTTTTTT. This sequence encodes CASSYFGTGVGEKLFF.

This chain links TRBV11-2 with TRBJ2-3; a weak D match, TRBD2 (5 bases). The length of the CDR3 is 16 residues. The germline V gene has CDR1 SGHAT and CDR2 FQNNGV. V gave up 1 base and J gave up 4 bases, with 15 bases separating them. For the CDR3, the DNA is TGTGCCAGCAGCTTAGGGGTGCAGGCGAGGGCAGATACGCAGTATTTT. Translating it yields CASSLGVQARADTQYF.

The rearrangement joins TRBV16 to TRBJ1-5; D remains ambiguous. This CDR3 comprises 14 residues. Germline V gene data show CDR1 as KGHSY and CDR2 as FQNENV. Trimming took 0 bases from V and 1 from J, leaving 4 bases between them. The DNA for the CDR3 is TGTGCCAGCAGCCAATCGGGCAGCAATCAGCCCCAGCATTTT. It encodes CASSQSGSNQPQHF.

The V and J genes are TRBV11-2 and TRBJ2-1; tentatively, D is TRBD2 (5 bases). Per germline, CDR1 SGHAT and CDR2 FQNNGV. The V end was cut by 1 base, the J end by 5 bases, with 9 bases between. The CDR3 runs 14 residues. The CDR3 region has the DNA TGTGCCAGCAGCTTAGCGGACTCAAACAATGAGCAGTTCTTC. It encodes CASSLADSNNEQFF.

V is TRBV6-6 and J is TRBJ1-5; maybe TRBD1 (6 bases). The V gene's germline CDR1 is MNHNY and CDR2 SVGAGI (reference sequence). This CDR3 comprises 15 residues. V shed 0 bases and J shed 1 base, with 7 bases lying between them. The CDR3 loop is CASSYSDRSNQPQHF. As DNA, the CDR3 is TGTGCCAGCAGTTACTCTGACAGGAGCAATCAGCCCCAGCATTTT.

The chain uses TRBV11-3 and TRBJ2-7, with 8 nucleotides matching TRBD2. In germline, CDR1 is SGHNT, CDR2 YENEEA. The V gene end was trimmed by 5 bases and the J gene end by 4 bases; junction bases not matched to a gene: 10. The CDR3 contains 15 residues. In DNA form, the CDR3 reads TGTGCCAGCAGCGTTTCAGCGGGGGCACAATACGAGCAGTACTTC. This codes for CASSVSAGAQYEQYF.

The chain combines TRBV11-2 with TRBJ1-2; a possible D gene is TRBD1 (5 bases). CDR1 SGHAT and CDR2 FQNNGV come from the germline V gene. This CDR3 is built from 15 residues. Trimming cost V 8 bases and J 4 bases, with 20 bases left between them. The CDR3 spells CASGGGLLLSYGYTF. The CDR3 coding sequence is TGTGCCAGCGGGGGGGGACTACTATTATCCTATGGCTACACCTTC.

The rearrangement uses TRBV6-5 and TRBJ1-6; 8 bases line up with TRBD1. The CDR3 covers 16 residues. Trimming took 4 bases from V and 9 from J; bases not matched to a gene: 11. The V gene's germline CDR1 is MNHEY and CDR2 SVGAGI. The CDR3 loop reads CASSSGTGKERSPLHF. The CDR3 nucleotides read TGTGCCAGCAGTTCCGGGACAGGAAAAGAACGTTCACCCCTCCACTTT.

V and J are TRBV28 and TRBJ2-7; 10 nucleotides agree with TRBD2. The CDR3 loop spans 16 amino acids. Germline CDR1 is MDHEN and CDR2 is SYDVKM. Losses at the gene ends were 2 bases for V and 3 bases for J; bases not matched to a gene: 7. The CDR3 DNA reads as TGTGCCAGCAGTTTAGGGTCGGCTAGCGGGAGCTACGAGCAGTACTTC. Its protein is CASSLGSASGSYEQYF. Filled out from reference TRBV28 and TRBJ2-7, the complete variable domain reads DVKVTQSSRYLVKRTGEKVFLECVQDMDHENMFWYRQDPGLGLRLIYFSYDVKMKEKGDIPEGYSVSREKKERFSLILESASTNQTSMYLCASSLGSASGSYEQYFGPGTRLTVT.

V is TRBV11-3 and J is TRBJ2-1, with 7 bases fitting TRBD1. This CDR3 region has 15 residues. Losses at the gene ends were 1 base for V and 4 bases for J; bases not matched to a gene: 4. CDR1 is SGHNT, CDR2 YENEEA, per germline. The CDR3 loop reads CASSLGGQRYNEQFF. Written as DNA, the CDR3 is TGTGCCAGCAGCTTAGGGGGACAGCGATACAATGAGCAGTTCTTC.

The V call is TRBV28, the J call TRBJ1-2; 9 bases map to TRBD1. CDR1 MDHEN and CDR2 SYDVKM come from the germline V gene. This CDR3 is 14 amino acids long. V shed 6 bases, J shed 2 bases, and the junction held 4 bases outside the gene matches. CDR3 region: CASRPTGGNYGYTF. CDR3 nucleotides: TGTGCCAGCAGGCCCACAGGGGGCAACTATGGCTACACCTTC.

This clone was found a few times. The V gene is TRBV19, the J gene TRBJ2-7; 7 positions match TRBD1. From germline, CDR1 is LNHDA and CDR2 SQIVND (reference sequence). The CDR3 extends over 13 amino acids. The V segment lost 5 bases and the J segment 5 bases; nucleotides outside the gene matches: 6. CDR3 sequence: CASSPDRSNEQYF. The CDR3 bases are TGTGCCAGTAGTCCGGACAGGTCTAACGAGCAGTACTTC.

The V gene is TRBV5-6, the J gene TRBJ2-5; TRBD2 matches at 7 bases. The CDR3 has 14 amino acids. The ends lost 6 bases at V and 5 bases at J; junction bases unmatched: 10. Germline CDR1 SGHDT, CDR2 YYEEEE. The CDR3 nucleotides read TGTGCCAGCACCTTCGGGGGGAGGGCCGAGACCCAGTACTTC. Translating it yields CASTFGGRAETQYF.

The V gene is TRBV2, the J gene TRBJ2-2, with 12 bases fitting TRBD2. The CDR3 runs to 17 residues. The germline V gene has CDR1 SNHLY and CDR2 FYNNEI. V gave up 4 bases and J gave up 0 bases; unmatched junction bases: 3. The CDR3 DNA reads TGTGCCAGCAGTGGACTAGCGGGGGTCGCGAACACCGGGGAGCTGTTTTTT. This codes for CASSGLAGVANTGELFF.

The chain recombines TRBV5-5 with TRBJ2-3; perhaps TRBD2 as D (5 bases). Between the trimmed V and J ends, which lost 0 bases and 0 bases, there was a span of 11 bases. Germline CDR1 SGHKS, CDR2 YYEKEE (reference sequence). The length of the CDR3 is 16 residues. DNA of the CDR3: TGTGCCAGCAGCTTGGACGGGGAAACTAGCACAGATACGCAGTATTTT. Residues: CASSLDGETSTDTQYF.

The chain recombines TRBV10-2 with TRBJ2-1; D unclear. Trimming stripped 3 bases from V and 7 bases from J, with 10 bases between. In germline, CDR1 is WSHSY, CDR2 SAAADI. This CDR3 is 13 amino acids long. CDR3 nucleotide sequence: TGCGCCAGCAGTGAATACCATCGGAATGAGCAGTTCTTC. Translation: CASSEYHRNEQFF.

V and J are TRBV3-1 (or the pseudogene TRBV3-2) and TRBJ1-6, with a weak D call TRBD1 (6 bases). Trimming left V 1 base short and J 11 bases short, with 15 bases between. This CDR3 contains 15 residues. Germline lookup yields CDR1 LGHDT and CDR2 YNNKEL (reference sequence). The CDR3 is CASSQGGGKNPPLHF. DNA for the CDR3: TGTGCCAGCAGCCAAGGAGGGGGTAAGAATCCACCCCTCCACTTT.

The chain combines TRBV4-2 with TRBJ2-1; D possibly corresponds to TRBD1 (5 bases). Germline V gene data show CDR1 as LGHNA and CDR2 as YNFKEQ. The germline V and J ends were trimmed by 0 bases and 0 bases, with 15 bases remaining between them. The CDR3 contains 18 residues. The CDR3, as DNA: TGTGCCAGCAGCCAAGAAGGGGTCGGCCTTATCTCCTACAATGAGCAGTTCTTC. It translates to CASSQEGVGLISYNEQFF.

V gene TRBV29-1 combines with J gene TRBJ2-7, with D perhaps matching TRBD2 (6 bases). The germline CDR1 and CDR2 sequences are SQVTM and ANQGSEA. This CDR3 has 11 residues. Trimming took 5 bases from V and 5 from J, leaving 10 bases between them. The CDR3, as DNA: TGCAGCGTTAGTCCGGGGGACGAGCAGTACTTC. It is translated as CSVSPGDEQYF.